This TCR beta chain came from a study of identical twins. TCRdb processed the 5' RACE reads anew with MiXCR; each CDR3 protein has one entry. The profile shows under 800,000 distinct CDR3 sequences, around 20% of them singletons. Study outcomes and limitations: For monozygotic twins, models underestimated out-of-frame TCR alpha sharing. Insertions were fewer in abundant cord blood beta clonotypes, whereas memory repertoires showed none of this pattern.

This clonotype was seen at least ten times. Its matching antigen is unknown. CDR3 length: 13 amino acids. Per germline, CDR1 DFQATT and CDR2 SNEGSKA (reference sequence). Deletions cut 0 bases from V and 4 bases from J, with 9 bases between. The same sample was also studied in work on T cells expressing NK-cell markers. That work states: Nothing established the HCMV specificity of expanded NKG2C+ T cell clones.

The source is a woman aged 18-29 years in good health. Sequences were obtained from PBMCs. The chain is built from TRBV20-1 and TRBJ2-5, with D perhaps given as TRBD1 or TRBD2 (5 bases each). This CDR3 is CSARDGTLETQYF. The CDR3 bases are TGCAGTGCTAGAGATGGGACCTTAGAGACCCAGTACTTC.